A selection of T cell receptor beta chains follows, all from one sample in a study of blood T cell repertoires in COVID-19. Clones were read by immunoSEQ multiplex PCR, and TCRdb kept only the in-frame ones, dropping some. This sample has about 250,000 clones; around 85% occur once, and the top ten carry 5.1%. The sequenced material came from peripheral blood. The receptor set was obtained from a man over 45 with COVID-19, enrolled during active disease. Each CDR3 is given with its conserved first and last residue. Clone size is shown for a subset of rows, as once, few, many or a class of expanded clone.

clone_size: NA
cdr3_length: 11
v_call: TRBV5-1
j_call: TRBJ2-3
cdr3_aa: CASAAGAAQYF

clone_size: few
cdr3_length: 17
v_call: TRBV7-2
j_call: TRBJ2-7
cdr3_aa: CASSFSLAGAFSYEQYF

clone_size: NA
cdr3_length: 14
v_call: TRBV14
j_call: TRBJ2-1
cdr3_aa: CASSRDRGRGEQFF

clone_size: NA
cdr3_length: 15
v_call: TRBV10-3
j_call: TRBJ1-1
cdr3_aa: CAISESEGSISEAFF

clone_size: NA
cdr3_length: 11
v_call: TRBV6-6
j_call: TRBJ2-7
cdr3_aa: CASSLAGRVYF

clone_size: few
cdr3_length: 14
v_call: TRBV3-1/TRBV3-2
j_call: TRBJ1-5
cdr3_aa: CASSQGTDNQPQHF

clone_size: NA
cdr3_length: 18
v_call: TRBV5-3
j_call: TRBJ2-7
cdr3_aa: CARSSSGGLKSSSYEQYF

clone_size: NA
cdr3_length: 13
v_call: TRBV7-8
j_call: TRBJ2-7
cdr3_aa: CASSELAGNEQYF

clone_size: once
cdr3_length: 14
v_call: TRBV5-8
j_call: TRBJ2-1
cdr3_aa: CASSPDNSYNEQFF

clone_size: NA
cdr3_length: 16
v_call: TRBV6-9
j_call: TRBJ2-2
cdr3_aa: CASILFRGGGTGELFF

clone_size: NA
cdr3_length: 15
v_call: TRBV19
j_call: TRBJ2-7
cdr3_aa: CASSTSGTGAHEQYF

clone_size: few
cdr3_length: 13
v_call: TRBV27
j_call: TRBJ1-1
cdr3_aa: CASSFNLNTEAFF

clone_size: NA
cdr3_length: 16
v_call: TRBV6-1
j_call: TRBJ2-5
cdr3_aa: CASSEAQGGGRETQYF

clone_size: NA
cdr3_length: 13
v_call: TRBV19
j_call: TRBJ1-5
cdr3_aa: CASSNGRGQPQHF

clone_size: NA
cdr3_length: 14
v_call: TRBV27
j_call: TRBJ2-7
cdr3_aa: CASSPDRGNDEQYF

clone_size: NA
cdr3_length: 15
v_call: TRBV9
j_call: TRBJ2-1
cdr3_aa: CASSPRVAGIYEQFF

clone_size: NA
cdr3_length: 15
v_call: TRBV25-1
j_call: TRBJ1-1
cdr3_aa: CASSSKQTMNTEAFF

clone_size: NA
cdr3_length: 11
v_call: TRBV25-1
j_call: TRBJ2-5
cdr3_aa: CASIGGETQYF

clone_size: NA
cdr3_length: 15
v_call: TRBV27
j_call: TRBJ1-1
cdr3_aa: CASTDRGRMNTEAFF

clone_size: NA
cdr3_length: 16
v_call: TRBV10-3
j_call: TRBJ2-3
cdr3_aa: CAISGGQGAYRDTQYF

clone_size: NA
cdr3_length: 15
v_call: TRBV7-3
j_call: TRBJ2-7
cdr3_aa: CASSLNPSGGYEQYF

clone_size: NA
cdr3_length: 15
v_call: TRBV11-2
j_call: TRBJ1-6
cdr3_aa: CASSRGQNYNSPLHF

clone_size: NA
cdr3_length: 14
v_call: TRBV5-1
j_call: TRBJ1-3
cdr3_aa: CASSPDRVMAPLYF

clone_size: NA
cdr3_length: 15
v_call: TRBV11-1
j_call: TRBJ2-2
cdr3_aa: CASSPWTGGTGELFF

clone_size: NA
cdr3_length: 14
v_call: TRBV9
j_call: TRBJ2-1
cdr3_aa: CASSPSGNYNEQFF

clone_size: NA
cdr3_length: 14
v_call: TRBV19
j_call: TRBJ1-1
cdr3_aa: CASRTGGANTEAFF

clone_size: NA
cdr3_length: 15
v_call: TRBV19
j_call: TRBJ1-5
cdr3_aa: CASTRDRKGNQPQHF

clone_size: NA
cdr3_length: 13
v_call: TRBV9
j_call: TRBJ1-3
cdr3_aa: CASSVRLGNTIYF

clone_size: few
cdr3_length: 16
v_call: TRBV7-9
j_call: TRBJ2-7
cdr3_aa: CASSLVVTGAENEQYF

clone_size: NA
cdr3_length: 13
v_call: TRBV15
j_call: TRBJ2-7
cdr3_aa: CATSRGDWGGQYF

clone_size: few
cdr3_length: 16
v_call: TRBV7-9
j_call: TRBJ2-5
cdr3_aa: CASSYPSLGRQETQYF

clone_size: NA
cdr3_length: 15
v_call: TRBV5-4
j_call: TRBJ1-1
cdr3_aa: CASSTKRQGGAEAFF

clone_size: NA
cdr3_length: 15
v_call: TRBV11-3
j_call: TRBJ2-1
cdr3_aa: CASSGGTSGGNEQFF

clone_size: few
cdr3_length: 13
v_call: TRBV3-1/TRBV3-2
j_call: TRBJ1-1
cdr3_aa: CASSQTPNTEAFF

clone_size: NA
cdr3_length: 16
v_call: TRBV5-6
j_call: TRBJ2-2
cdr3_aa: CASSSLTVANTGELFF

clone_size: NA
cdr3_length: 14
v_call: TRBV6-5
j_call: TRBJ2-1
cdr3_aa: CASSYSRGAGEQFF

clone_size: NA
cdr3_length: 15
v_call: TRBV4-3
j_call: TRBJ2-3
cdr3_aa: CASSQGGGGWDTQYF

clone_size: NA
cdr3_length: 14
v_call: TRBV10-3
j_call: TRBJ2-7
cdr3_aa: CAISEKLAGVEQYF

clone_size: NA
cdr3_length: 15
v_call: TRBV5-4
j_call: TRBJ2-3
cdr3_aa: CASSRQGRTTDTQYF

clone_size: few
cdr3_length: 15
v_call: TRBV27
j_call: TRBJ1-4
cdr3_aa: CASTAGDRGIEKLFF

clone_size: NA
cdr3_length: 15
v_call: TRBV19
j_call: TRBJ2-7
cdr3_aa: CASSIRDSLSYEQYF

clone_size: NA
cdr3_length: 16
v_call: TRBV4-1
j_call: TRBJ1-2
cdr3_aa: CASSHTGPVRMGGYTF

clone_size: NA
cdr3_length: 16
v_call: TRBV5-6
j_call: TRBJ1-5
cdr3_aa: CASSLRKGRGGQPQHF

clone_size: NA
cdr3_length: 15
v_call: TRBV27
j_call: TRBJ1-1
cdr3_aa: CASSPGTGVNTEAFF

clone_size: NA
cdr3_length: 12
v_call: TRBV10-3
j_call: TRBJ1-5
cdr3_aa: CATRSGNQPQHF

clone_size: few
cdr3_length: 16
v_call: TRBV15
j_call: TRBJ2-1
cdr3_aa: CATSHWGYPWTNEQFF

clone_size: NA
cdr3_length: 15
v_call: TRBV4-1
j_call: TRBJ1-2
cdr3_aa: CASSQDYGRDGGYTF

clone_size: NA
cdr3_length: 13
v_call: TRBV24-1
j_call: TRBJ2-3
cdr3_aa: CATSDPNTDTQYF

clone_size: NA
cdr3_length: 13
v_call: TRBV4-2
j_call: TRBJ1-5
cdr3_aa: CASSRGSNQPQHF

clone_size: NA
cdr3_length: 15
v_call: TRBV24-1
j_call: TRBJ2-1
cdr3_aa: CATSALTASYNEQFF

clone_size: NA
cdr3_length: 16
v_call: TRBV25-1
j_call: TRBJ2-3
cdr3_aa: CASSESYLGLRDTQYF

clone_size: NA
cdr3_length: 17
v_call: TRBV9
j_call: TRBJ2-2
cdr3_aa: CASSVSGGVRGTGELFF

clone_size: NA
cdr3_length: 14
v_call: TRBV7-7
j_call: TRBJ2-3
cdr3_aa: CASSLGQLTDTQYF

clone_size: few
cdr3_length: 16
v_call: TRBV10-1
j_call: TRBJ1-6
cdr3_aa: CASSLRGDSYNSPLHF

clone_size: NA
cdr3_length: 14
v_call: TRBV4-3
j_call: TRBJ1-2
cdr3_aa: CASSQDPDSYGYTF